This TCR beta chain was observed in a study of blood T cells in healthy people across ages. In the study overall: For every two T cells, template switching captured about one barcoded beta molecule.

The CDR3 extends over 17 amino acids. Germline V lookup: CDR1 SGHTA, CDR2 FQGTGA. V was clipped by 1 base and J by 0 bases, with 12 bases between them. Around 9 milliliters of peripheral blood were drawn from each donor into EDTA-treated tubes. Each sample yielded at least 6.5 million isolated PBMCs. Primed by a sample-barcoded 5' primer and a J-beta primer mix, a second PCR proceeded for roughly 7 to 12 cycles. TCRdb reanalysed the 5' RACE reads using MiXCR and keeps one entry per CDR3 protein. The sample shows 1.5 million to 2 million distinct CDR3 sequences, about 49% of them seen only once. The J gene is TRBJ1-4, the V gene TRBV7-3; D remains unclear. The TCR comes from a woman aged 40 to 50 in good health. The sequenced sample consisted of blood. This CDR3 reads CASSLNRGGSTNEKLFF. DNA for the CDR3: TGTGCCAGCAGCTTAAATCGTGGCGGGTCAACTAATGAAAAACTGTTTTTT.